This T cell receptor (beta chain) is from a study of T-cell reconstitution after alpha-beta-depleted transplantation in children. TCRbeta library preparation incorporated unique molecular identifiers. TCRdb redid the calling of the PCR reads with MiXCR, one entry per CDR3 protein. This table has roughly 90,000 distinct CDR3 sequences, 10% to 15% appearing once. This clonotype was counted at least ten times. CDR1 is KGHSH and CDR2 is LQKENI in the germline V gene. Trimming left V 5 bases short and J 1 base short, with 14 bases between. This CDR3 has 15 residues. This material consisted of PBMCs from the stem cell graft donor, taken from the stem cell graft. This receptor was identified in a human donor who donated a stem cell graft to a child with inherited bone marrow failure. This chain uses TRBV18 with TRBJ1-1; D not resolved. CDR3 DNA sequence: TGTGCCAGCTCATCCTATGACATCCCGAACACTGAAGCTTTCTTT. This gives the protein CASSSYDIPNTEAFF.